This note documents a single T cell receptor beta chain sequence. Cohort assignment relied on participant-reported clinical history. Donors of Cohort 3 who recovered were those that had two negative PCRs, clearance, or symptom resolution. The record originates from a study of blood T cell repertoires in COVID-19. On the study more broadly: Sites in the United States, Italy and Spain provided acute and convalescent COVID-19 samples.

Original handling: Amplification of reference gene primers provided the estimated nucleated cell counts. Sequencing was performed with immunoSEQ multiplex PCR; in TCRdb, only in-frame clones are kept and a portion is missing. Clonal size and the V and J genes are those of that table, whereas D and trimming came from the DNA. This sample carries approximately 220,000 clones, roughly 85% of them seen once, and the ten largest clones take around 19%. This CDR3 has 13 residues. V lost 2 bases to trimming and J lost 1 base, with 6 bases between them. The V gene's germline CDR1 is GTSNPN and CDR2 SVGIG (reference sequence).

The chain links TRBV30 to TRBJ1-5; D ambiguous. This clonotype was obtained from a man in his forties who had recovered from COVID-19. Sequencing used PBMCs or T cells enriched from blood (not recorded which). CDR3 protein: CAWSQQSNQPQHF. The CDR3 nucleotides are TGTGCCTGGAGTCAACAGAGCAATCAGCCCCAGCATTTT.